The entry below gives a single TCR beta chain sequence along with its context. Peripheral blood genomic DNA, not sorted cells or RNA, was the template. This entry is derived from a study of T cell repertoires in aging, cancer and after chemotherapy. As for the study in general: Six age groups, ranging from 30 or younger to 70 or older, included the donors.

Germline-derived CDR1 and CDR2 are MNHEY and SVGAGI. V lost 6 bases, J lost 7 bases, and 10 bases stayed unmatched. The CDR3 contains 16 residues. A mixed TRB-A/B primer pool amplified rearranged TRB by multiplex touch-down PCR. TCRdb analysed the multiplex PCR reads with MiXCR anew, one entry per CDR3 protein. The sample consists of around 6,700 distinct CDR3 sequences, approximately 49% of them appearing once. The chain uses TRBV6-5 and TRBJ2-1; 12 bases fit TRBD2. Sequences were obtained from blood. This TCR came from a human donor with a solid tumor. This CDR3 is CASSPSLAGGENEQFF. The CDR3, as DNA: TGTGCCAGCAGCCCATCTCTAGCGGGAGGGGAGAATGAGCAGTTCTTC.